The 31 T cell receptor beta chains listed next were all sequenced from one sample in a study of T cell changes during pregnancy in multiple sclerosis. Clones were read by immunoSEQ multiplex PCR, and TCRdb kept only the in-frame ones, dropping some. The sample has approximately 50,000 clones, approximately 95% seen once. The specimen was CD4+ T cells from peripheral blood mononuclear cells, collected in the third trimester of pregnancy. The receptors stem from a female donor with multiple sclerosis, enrolled in a pregnancy study.

V and J are TRBV7-6 and TRBJ1-4; 8 bases are shared with TRBD1. The CDR3 contains 13 residues. Trimming cost V 5 bases and J 8 bases; bases outside gene matches: 4. Germline CDR1 reads SGHVS; CDR2 reads FNYEAQ. The CDR3: CASSPGQGEKLFF. The CDR3 nucleotides are TGTGCCAGCAGCCCAGGACAGGGAGAAAAACTGTTTTTT.

The J gene is TRBJ2-7, the V gene TRBV2, with 10 bases matching TRBD2. This CDR3 has 15 residues. V lost 6 bases to trimming and J lost 1 base; unmatched junction nucleotides: 6. Germline lookup yields CDR1 SNHLY and CDR2 FYNNEI. The DNA of the CDR3 is TGTGCCAGCAGCCTAGCGGGGGCCTTATCCTACGAGCAGTACTTC. Translated: CASSLAGALSYEQYF.

V is TRBV10-2 and J is TRBJ2-6, with TRBD1 as a possible D gene (5 bases). This CDR3 comprises 17 residues. In germline, CDR1 is WSHSY, CDR2 SAAADI. V lost 1 base, J lost 4 bases, and 14 bases lay in between. CDR3 residues: CASSEWSGIRGANVLTF. CDR3 nucleotides: TGCGCCAGCAGTGAGTGGTCAGGGATAAGGGGGGCCAACGTCCTGACTTTC.

The chain carries TRBV5-1 and TRBJ2-7, with D possibly matching TRBD1 (5 bases). CDR1 and CDR2 (germline): SGHRS, YFSETQ. Between the trimmed V and J ends, which lost 4 bases and 6 bases, there was a span of 11 bases. CDR3 length: 12 residues. For the CDR3, the DNA is TGCGCCAGCAGCCCGGCAGGGTCCGAGCAGTACTTC. Translating gives CASSPAGSEQYF.

The chain joins TRBV11-2 to TRBJ1-5; a possible D gene is TRBD1 (6 bases). Trimming took 1 base from V and 5 from J, leaving 21 bases between them. CDR1 SGHAT and CDR2 FQNNGV come from the germline V gene. The CDR3 totals 18 residues. CDR3 bases: TGTGCCAGCAGCTTAGGAAAAATCCCACAGGGCCGCGATCAGCCCCAGCATTTT. Its protein product is CASSLGKIPQGRDQPQHF. Using reference TRBV11-2 and TRBJ1-5 for the parts outside the CDR3, the full variable domain is EAGVAQSPRYKIIEKRQSVAFWCNPISGHATLYWYQQILGQGPKLLIQFQNNGVVDDSQLPKDRFSAERLKGVDSTLKIQPAKLEDSAVYLCASSLGKIPQGRDQPQHFGDGTRLSIL.

This chain links TRBV6-1 with TRBJ2-1; 8 positions agree with TRBD2. V was pared by 1 base and J by 4 bases, with 12 bases of the junction left unmatched. CDR1 and CDR2 (germline): MNHNS, SASEGT. The CDR3 extends over 18 amino acids. CDR3: CASSEVVKSGLVYNEQFF. CDR3 nucleotide sequence: TGTGCCAGCAGTGAAGTCGTAAAGTCGGGACTAGTATACAATGAGCAGTTCTTC.

This clone was observed once. This chain joins TRBV28 and TRBJ1-2; 8 bases align to TRBD1. The trim removed 2 bases at V and 4 bases at J, leaving 6 bases unmatched. The CDR3 is 15 amino acids. Germline-derived CDR1 and CDR2 are MDHEN and SYDVKM. The CDR3 region has the DNA TGTGCCAGCAGTTTAGGACAGGGAGGTCGCTATGGCTACACCTTC. Protein: CASSLGQGGRYGYTF.

The J gene is TRBJ1-1, the V gene TRBV6-5, with D possibly TRBD1 on 5 matching bases. Trimming cost V 2 bases and J 1 base, with 8 bases left between them. Germline V gene lookup returns CDR1 MNHEY and CDR2 SVGAGI. The length of the CDR3 is 14 residues. CDR3 amino acids: CASSYGQGNTEAFF. The CDR3 coding sequence is TGTGCCAGCAGTTACGGGCAGGGGAACACTGAAGCTTTCTTT.

This chain joins TRBV7-3 and TRBJ2-3; maybe TRBD2 (5 bases). V was shortened by 2 bases and J by 2 bases, with 11 bases between the two germline ends. CDR1 is SGHTA and CDR2 is FQGTGA in the germline V gene. The CDR3 totals 15 residues. For the CDR3, the DNA is TGTGCCAGCAGCTTACTGCCGGGAACCACAGATACGCAGTATTTT. Translated, it gives CASSLLPGTTDTQYF. Full variable domain (remainder filled in from reference TRBV7-3 and TRBJ2-3): GAGVSQTPSNKVTEKGKYVELRCDPISGHTALYWYRQSLGQGPEFLIYFQGTGAADDSGLPNDRFFAVRPEGSVSTLKIQRTERGDSAVYLCASSLLPGTTDTQYFGPGTRLTVL.

V and J are TRBV5-1 and TRBJ1-5; D remains ambiguous. In germline, CDR1 is SGHRS, CDR2 YFSETQ. V lost 0 bases, J lost 3 bases, and 7 bases lay in between. The CDR3 covers 14 residues. CDR3 in DNA: TGCGCCAGCAGCTTGGGGGCTTCCAATCAGCCCCAGCATTTT. Its translation is CASSLGASNQPQHF.

V is TRBV4-3 and J is TRBJ1-3; D is ambiguous. The CDR3 contains 17 residues. With 0 bases removed from V and 0 bases from J, the gap between germline ends came to 12 bases. Germline CDR1 is LGHNA and CDR2 is YSLEER. CDR3 DNA sequence: TGCGCCAGCAGCCAAGATTGGCGGCAGTTCTCTGGAAACACCATATATTTT. Its protein product is CASSQDWRQFSGNTIYF.

A single count supports this clone. The chain employs TRBV28 and TRBJ2-7; D possibly corresponds to TRBD2 (6 bases). CDR1 MDHEN and CDR2 SYDVKM come from the germline V gene. The CDR3 loop spans 15 amino acids. V was clipped by 5 bases and J by 3 bases, with 17 bases between them. CDR3 nucleotide sequence: TGTGCCAGCAGTCCGGTCGCGCGGGACTTCTACGAGCAGTACTTC. It is translated as CASSPVARDFYEQYF.

The V and J genes are TRBV11-2 and TRBJ2-1, with 11 bases aligning to TRBD2. Germline CDR1 reads SGHAT; CDR2 reads FQNNGV. The ends lost 5 bases at V and 0 bases at J; junction bases unmatched: 9. The CDR3 is made up of 18 amino acids. The CDR3 sequence: CASSPLAGGTSSYNEQFF. CDR3 DNA sequence: TGTGCCAGCAGCCCTCTAGCGGGGGGCACAAGCTCCTACAATGAGCAGTTCTTC.

This chain connects TRBV7-3 to TRBJ2-2; 8 nucleotides align to TRBD2. Germline loops: CDR1 SGHTA, CDR2 FQGTGA. The CDR3 runs to 15 residues. V shed 3 bases and J 2 bases; nucleotides not matched to a gene: 2. CDR3 in amino acids: CASSFGGANTGELFF. The CDR3 DNA sequence: TGTGCCAGCAGCTTCGGGGGGGCAAACACCGGGGAGCTGTTTTTT.

The rearrangement links TRBV7-2 to TRBJ2-5, with TRBD2 matching 15 bases. Trimming at V came to 4 bases and at J to 5 bases, leaving 5 bases not matched to a gene. CDR3 size: 16 residues. Germline V gives CDR1 SGHTA, CDR2 FQGNSA. The CDR3 loop is CASSYLGTSGGETQYF. CDR3 bases: TGTGCCAGCAGCTACTTAGGGACTAGCGGGGGGGAGACCCAGTACTTC. Together with reference TRBV7-2 and TRBJ2-5, the CDR3 gives the full variable domain: GAGVSQSPSNKVTEKGKDVELRCDPISGHTALYWYRQSLGQGLEFLIYFQGNSAPDKSGLPSDRFSAERTGGSVSTLTIQRTQQEDSAVYLCASSYLGTSGGETQYFGPGTRLLVL.

The CDR3 DNA follows: TGTGCCAGCAGCTTCCCGGGACAGGGGGCTTACGAGCAGTACTTC. Amino acid sequence: CASSFPGQGAYEQYF. This chain joins TRBV5-6 and TRBJ2-7; 12 bases map to TRBD1. V was clipped by 2 bases and J by 4 bases; unmatched bases: 4. The CDR3 contains 15 residues. Germline V gene lookup returns CDR1 SGHDT and CDR2 YYEEEE.

The gene calls are TRBV11-1 and TRBJ2-1; D is perhaps TRBD1 (6 bases). CDR1 and CDR2 (germline): SGHAT, FQDESV (reference sequence). The CDR3 sequence is 14 residues long. Deletions cut 4 bases from V and 11 bases from J, with 18 bases between. CDR3 DNA: TGTGCCAGCAGCTCGGGGTCCGACGGGACAAAGCAGTTCTTC. Its translation: CASSSGSDGTKQFF.

This rearrangement joins TRBV7-2 to TRBJ1-1, with D possibly being TRBD1 (6 bases). The germline CDR1 and CDR2 sequences are SGHTA and FQGNSA. The V end lost 5 bases, the J end lost 0 bases, and 19 bases lay between the germline ends. The CDR3 loop spans 17 amino acids. Written as DNA, the CDR3 is TGTGCCAGCAGCCCCAGGCGGACAGCCATCATGAACACTGAAGCTTTCTTT. Translation gives CASSPRRTAIMNTEAFF.

The chain links TRBV6-1 to TRBJ2-7, with D perhaps TRBD1 (6 bases). Germline V lookup: CDR1 MNHNS, CDR2 SASEGT. The V gene lost 4 bases and the J gene lost 5 bases, with 21 bases spanning the gap. The CDR3 runs 16 residues. CDR3 nucleotide sequence: TGTGCCAGCAGTGGGACCGGGACAAGGCGATACCACGAGCAGTACTTC. It yields the protein CASSGTGTRRYHEQYF.

This rearrangement joins TRBV28 to TRBJ2-1; no definite D call. This CDR3 comprises 11 residues. Trimming cost V 3 bases and J 8 bases, with 5 bases left between them. Germline-derived CDR1 and CDR2 are MDHEN and SYDVKM. The CDR3 coding sequence is TGTGCCAGCAGTTTTTTCGATGAGCAGTTCTTC. Protein sequence: CASSFFDEQFF.

The rearrangement joins TRBV5-1 to TRBJ2-1, with TRBD1 as a possible D gene (5 bases). The CDR3 contains 12 residues. Trimming removed 5 bases at V and 8 bases at J, with 11 bases between. Per germline, CDR1 SGHRS and CDR2 YFSETQ. The CDR3 DNA sequence: TGCGCCAGCAGAGTATTAGGGGATGAGCAGTTCTTC. Translating it yields CASRVLGDEQFF.

The chain links TRBV7-9 to TRBJ2-3; TRBD2 aligns across 7 bases. Germline V gene data show CDR1 as SEHNR and CDR2 as FQNEAQ (reference sequence). J was trimmed by 3 bases and V by 5 bases; bases with no gene match: 8. The CDR3 runs to 15 residues. The CDR3 nucleotides read TGTGCCAGCAGCACCCAAGGGCGGGGGACAGATACGCAGTATTTT. Translated, it gives CASSTQGRGTDTQYF.

V is TRBV27 and J is TRBJ2-5; TRBD2 might be the D (7 bases). The germline gives CDR1 MNHEY, CDR2 SMNVEV (reference sequence). V was pared by 6 bases and J by 5 bases, with 19 bases between. The CDR3 consists of 15 residues. The CDR3 DNA follows: TGTGCCAGCAGAAAGAGGGCACAGGGAGGGGAGACCCAGTACTTC. This translates into CASRKRAQGGETQYF.

The V and J genes are TRBV18 and TRBJ2-2; D possibly corresponds to TRBD2 (6 bases). V lost 0 bases and J lost 1, with 9 bases in between. The V gene's germline CDR1 is KGHSH and CDR2 LQKENI. The CDR3 has 16 amino acids. CDR3: CASSPPGTLNTGELFF. The DNA of the CDR3 is TGTGCCAGCTCACCACCCGGGACTCTGAACACCGGGGAGCTGTTTTTT.

The chain recombines TRBV19 with TRBJ2-5, with a weak D call TRBD1 (6 bases). Trimming shortened V by 6 bases and J by 1 base, and 12 bases separated the two germline ends. The germline V gene has CDR1 LNHDA and CDR2 SQIVND (reference sequence). The length of the CDR3 is 14 residues. In DNA, the CDR3 is TGTGCCAGTAGCCTCGGGACACCCCAAGAGACCCAGTACTTC. Its translation: CASSLGTPQETQYF.

The rearrangement links TRBV29-1 to TRBJ2-1; D is possibly TRBD2 (5 bases). CDR3 length: 12 amino acids. CDR1 is SQVTM and CDR2 is ANQGSEA in the germline V gene. Trimming cost V 7 bases and J 6 bases, with 13 bases left between them. The CDR3 region is CSGISEGNEQFF. CDR3 nucleotide sequence: TGCAGCGGTATTAGCGAGGGCAATGAGCAGTTCTTC.

The CDR3 DNA reads as TGTGCCAGCAGGGGGGTATGGGGGCCGCGTTCGTATCAGCCCCAGCATTTT. Its translation is CASRGVWGPRSYQPQHF. The V gene is TRBV28, the J gene TRBJ1-5; D possibly corresponds to TRBD1 (6 bases). Trimming shortened V by 6 bases and J by 5 bases, and 23 bases separated the two germline ends. Germline CDR1 is MDHEN and CDR2 is SYDVKM. The CDR3 length is 17 residues.

This rearrangement joins TRBV2 to TRBJ1-2, with D perhaps matching TRBD1 (5 bases). V was pared by 6 bases and J by 5 bases, with 13 bases between. CDR3 length: 13 residues. Germline CDR1 is SNHLY and CDR2 is FYNNEI. The CDR3 spells CASRPRQSYGYTF. In DNA, the CDR3 is TGTGCCAGCAGACCGCGACAGTCTTATGGCTACACCTTC.

The sample holds one count of this clone. The chain recombines TRBV2 with TRBJ1-1; tentatively, D is TRBD1 (5 bases). The CDR3 extends over 14 amino acids. Between the trimmed V and J ends, which lost 2 bases and 10 bases, there was a span of 17 bases. The germline V gene encodes CDR1 SNHLY and CDR2 FYNNEI. DNA of the CDR3: TGTGCCAGCAGTGAACTTTTAAGTGGGGGAGGAGCTTTCTTT. It translates to CASSELLSGGGAFF.

The V call is TRBV7-2, the J call TRBJ2-5, with D perhaps TRBD1 (6 bases). Germline V gene data show CDR1 as SGHTA and CDR2 as FQGNSA. The length of the CDR3 is 13 residues. Trimming left V 3 bases short and J 5 bases short, with 10 bases between. The CDR3 protein is CASSFPQGETQYF. CDR3 DNA sequence: TGTGCCAGCAGCTTCCCCCAGGGGGAGACCCAGTACTTC.

The chain couples TRBV19 to TRBJ2-5; TRBD2 matches at 7 bases. This CDR3 is built from 11 residues. Germline lookup yields CDR1 LNHDA and CDR2 SQIVND (reference sequence). Losses at the gene ends were 8 bases for V and 5 bases for J; bases not matched to a gene: 2. CDR3 in amino acids: CASGGGETQYF. CDR3 nucleotide sequence: TGTGCCAGTGGGGGAGGGGAGACCCAGTACTTC.